Below are 21 T cell receptor beta chains sequenced from a single sample in a study of regulatory T cells in long-lasting Graves disease. According to the study, TCR beta libraries were built with iRepertoire HTBI primers and CDR3-region Arm-PCR. Using its own MiXCR run on the multiplex PCR reads, TCRdb lists one record per CDR3 protein. The repertoire has 350,000 to 450,000 distinct CDR3 sequences, about 16% of them found once; the top ten carry 16%. As to time point: newly diagnosed GD, antithyroid drugs for less than 3 months. Following extraction of RNA from PBMCs, that RNA was used to make the TCR library. These data also formed part of another study, on T cells in Graves' hyperthyroidism and ophthalmopathy.

The material sequenced was peripheral blood mononuclear cells (PBMCs), taken at new diagnosis, from a patient treated with antithyroid drugs. All receptors derive from a woman between 25 and 40 years old with Graves disease.

The chain is built from TRBV9 and TRBJ2-1, with 12 bases aligning to TRBD2. The CDR3 has 20 residues. From germline, CDR1 is SGDLS and CDR2 YYNGEE. Trimming cost V 2 bases and J 1 base; bases outside gene matches: 13. The CDR3 region is CASSVSLAGGRNPSYNEQFF. The CDR3 bases are TGTGCCAGCAGCGTTTCACTAGCGGGGGGCCGAAACCCATCCTACAATGAGCAGTTCTTC.

This clonotype appeared a few times. V gene TRBV5-1 combines with J gene TRBJ2-1, with 9 bases that match TRBD2. The V gene end was trimmed by 8 bases and the J gene end by 4 bases; junction bases not matched to a gene: 13. The CDR3 covers 16 residues. The germline V gene has CDR1 SGHRS and CDR2 YFSETQ. The CDR3 sequence: CASRNAGGATYNEQFF. DNA for the CDR3: TGCGCCAGTAGAAACGCGGGGGGGGCTACTTACAATGAGCAGTTCTTC. The entire variable domain, with the rest obtained from reference TRBV5-1 and TRBJ2-1, is as follows: KAGVTQTPRYLIKTRGQQVTLSCSPISGHRSVSWYQQTPGQGLQFLFEYFSETQRNKGNFPGRFSGRQFSNSRSEMNVSTLELGDSALYLCASRNAGGATYNEQFFGPGTRLTVL.

The V and J genes are TRBV28 and TRBJ1-5; D gene unclear. CDR1 and CDR2 from the germline V gene are MDHEN and SYDVKM. V was pared by 3 bases and J by 2 bases, with 17 bases between. The CDR3 is made up of 17 amino acids. As DNA, the CDR3 is TGTGCCAGCAGTTTCTCCCGGGTCACGCGGGGCAATCAGCCCCAGCATTTT. Translating it yields CASSFSRVTRGNQPQHF.

This clonotype showed up many times. The V call is TRBV20-1, the J call TRBJ2-3, with D possibly called TRBD1 or TRBD2 (5 bases each). CDR3 size: 13 residues. Germline CDR1 is DFQATT and CDR2 is SNEGSKA (reference sequence). V lost 3 bases and J 4 bases, leaving 11 bases between the germline ends. The CDR3 spells CSASGGRSDTQYF. The CDR3 nucleotides are TGCAGTGCTAGTGGGGGTAGATCAGATACGCAGTATTTT.

The CDR3 sequence: CASSQEEGGRVSYEQYF. The CDR3 DNA reads TGTGCCAGCAGCCAAGAAGAAGGTGGGAGGGTATCCTACGAGCAGTACTTC. The chain has TRBV3-1 and TRBJ2-7; TRBD2 matches 7 bases. The junction had 9 bases not matched to a gene; V was cut back by 0 bases and J by 1 base. Germline V CDR1 and CDR2: LGHDT, YNNKEL (reference sequence). The CDR3 runs 17 residues.

This sequence joins TRBV12-3 or TRBV12-4 and TRBJ2-5; D is undetermined. Trimming shortened V by 6 bases and J by 5 bases, and 13 bases separated the two germline ends. The CDR3 sequence is 13 residues long. CDR3 amino acids: CASRGRVGETQYF. In DNA form, the CDR3 reads TGTGCCAGCAGAGGAAGGGTGGGTGAGACCCAGTACTTC.

This clonotype was observed a handful of times. The rearrangement joins TRBV4-1 to TRBJ2-5; a possible D gene is TRBD1 (5 bases). Germline loops: CDR1 MGHRA, CDR2 YSYEKL. The CDR3 covers 15 residues. V was cut by 4 bases and J by 4 bases, with 16 bases left in between. The CDR3 region is CASSPWGGDGETQYF. CDR3 DNA sequence: TGCGCCAGCAGCCCCTGGGGCGGAGACGGAGAGACCCAGTACTTC.

CDR3 protein: CASTDRGLGEQYF. The CDR3 nucleotides read TGTGCCAGCACCGACAGGGGGTTAGGCGAGCAGTACTTC. The chain couples TRBV25-1 to TRBJ2-7; TRBD1 matches 9 bases. V dropped 7 bases and J dropped 6; count of bases not matched to a gene: 7. The length of the CDR3 is 13 residues. Germline V lookup: CDR1 MGHDK, CDR2 SYGVNS.

This clonotype was detected a few times. The CDR3 DNA follows: TGTGCCAGCAGTCCAATAGGTTCACCCCTCCACTTT. Translation gives CASSPIGSPLHF. This chain uses TRBV27 with TRBJ1-6; D not resolved. The CDR3 has 12 amino acids. Germline lookup yields CDR1 MNHEY and CDR2 SMNVEV (reference sequence). Trimming took 5 bases from V and 9 from J, leaving 8 bases between them.

This clonotype has at least ten counts. The chain is built from TRBV15 and TRBJ1-4, with 8 bases identical to TRBD1. V was pared by 3 bases and J by 8 bases, with 5 bases of the junction left unmatched. The CDR3 extends over 14 amino acids. Germline lookup yields CDR1 LNHNV and CDR2 YYDKDF (reference sequence). The CDR3 region is CATSSPGQAEKLFF. The CDR3 region has the DNA TGTGCCACCAGCAGCCCGGGACAGGCCGAAAAACTGTTTTTT.

This clonotype occurred a few times. The rearrangement uses TRBV20-1 and TRBJ2-3, with 12 bases that match TRBD2. The junction had 6 bases not matched to a gene; V was cut back by 8 bases and J by 6 bases. There are 13 residues in the CDR3. CDR1 and CDR2 from the germline V gene are DFQATT and SNEGSKA (reference sequence). This CDR3 is CSPLAGGPDTQYF. The CDR3 nucleotides read TGCAGTCCGCTAGCGGGAGGGCCGGATACGCAGTATTTT.

The chain employs TRBV9 and TRBJ2-2, with D possibly matching TRBD2 (5 bases). CDR3 length: 16 amino acids. Germline V gene data show CDR1 as SGDLS and CDR2 as YYNGEE. Trimming removed 0 bases from V and 1 base from J, with 10 bases in between. This CDR3 reads CASSVAGLQNTGELFF. The CDR3 nucleotides are TGTGCCAGCAGCGTAGCTGGACTCCAGAACACCGGGGAGCTGTTTTTT.

The rearrangement joins TRBV24-1 to TRBJ2-3, with D possibly TRBD2 on 5 matching bases. The CDR3 has 16 residues. Trimming shortened V by 5 bases and J by 2 bases, and 16 bases separated the two germline ends. The germline gives CDR1 KGHDR, CDR2 SFDVKD. The CDR3 region has the DNA TGTGCCACCAGTGGGACTGGTGGCAGCTTCACAGATACGCAGTATTTT. Protein sequence: CATSGTGGSFTDTQYF.

This clonotype was observed many times. The V and J genes are TRBV24-1 and TRBJ2-1; 7 bases fit TRBD2. Germline V lookup: CDR1 KGHDR, CDR2 SFDVKD. This CDR3 region has 14 residues. V lost 3 bases and J lost 2; bases outside the gene matches: 0. CDR3 region: CATSDGRAYNEQFF. The CDR3 DNA reads TGTGCCACCAGTGATGGGAGGGCCTACAATGAGCAGTTCTTC.

This clonotype was seen ten or more times. V usage is TRBV20-1 and J usage is TRBJ1-2, with 7 nucleotides matching TRBD1. With V trimmed by 6 bases and J by 4 bases, 11 bases remained unmatched. Germline CDR1 reads DFQATT; CDR2 reads SNEGSKA (reference sequence). CDR3 length: 14 residues. The DNA for the CDR3 is TGCAGTGCCACAGGGGCCCGGGGAAGCTATGGCTACACCTTC. It translates to CSATGARGSYGYTF.

The chain has TRBV10-1 and TRBJ2-1; 9 nucleotides align to TRBD1. The CDR3 sequence is 15 residues long. Germline trimming cut 0 bases from V and 8 bases from J; bases unmatched to any gene: 5. The V gene's germline CDR1 is WNHNN and CDR2 SYGVQD (reference sequence). Here the CDR3 reads CASSESGTGNDEQFF. DNA for the CDR3: TGCGCCAGCAGTGAGTCGGGGACAGGGAACGATGAGCAGTTCTTC.

A word on this clonotype: Given a much more abundant clone one base away, this may be a read error. The J gene is TRBJ1-3, the V gene TRBV3-1, with D tentatively TRBD1 (6 bases). This CDR3 has 16 amino acids. Germline lookup yields CDR1 LGHDT and CDR2 YNNKEL (reference sequence). The CDR3 sequence is CASSQDGDKRGNAIYF. CDR3 coding DNA: TGTGCCAGCAGCCAAGACGGGGACAAGCGGGGAAACGCCATATATTTT.

The chain joins TRBV7-2 to TRBJ1-1; weak D call: TRBD1 (5 bases). V lost 3 bases and J 4 bases, leaving 18 bases between the germline ends. This CDR3 spans 16 amino acids. CDR1 and CDR2 from the germline V gene are SGHTA and FQGNSA. The CDR3 sequence is CASSFTGILQGTEAFF. CDR3 in DNA: TGTGCCAGCAGCTTCACTGGGATCCTCCAGGGCACTGAAGCTTTCTTT.

V gene TRBV20-1 combines with J gene TRBJ2-5, with TRBD2 matching 14 bases. CDR3 length: 16 residues. The trim removed 5 bases at V and 4 bases at J, leaving 9 bases unmatched. Per germline, CDR1 DFQATT and CDR2 SNEGSKA (reference sequence). CDR3 residues: CSALSGTSGRRETQYF. CDR3 DNA sequence: TGCAGTGCTCTCAGCGGGACTAGCGGGAGAAGAGAGACCCAGTACTTC.

This clonotype was recorded at least ten times. The chain joins TRBV27 to TRBJ2-3, with D uncertain. CDR1 is MNHEY, CDR2 SMNVEV, per germline (reference sequence). With 5 bases removed from V and 1 base from J, the gap between germline ends came to 16 bases. CDR3 length equals 16 residues. CDR3 DNA sequence: TGTGCCAGCAGTCGAACCCTAGGAGTAGGCACAGATACGCAGTATTTT. Residues: CASSRTLGVGTDTQYF.

This clonotype was seen many times. The chain employs TRBV10-3 and TRBJ1-1; 7 bases align to TRBD1. The V gene's germline CDR1 is ENHRY and CDR2 SYGVKD. The V and J ends lost 9 bases and 1 base, in that order; junction bases with no gene match: 5. The CDR3 sequence is 13 residues long. CDR3 amino acids: CAIGRDRNTEAFF. Written as DNA, the CDR3 is TGTGCCATTGGGCGGGACAGGAACACTGAAGCTTTCTTT.